Below are 24 T cell receptor beta chains sequenced from a single sample in a study of blood T cell repertoires in COVID-19. Produced via immunoSEQ multiplex PCR; TCRdb's table is partial and in-frame only. The sample contains about 370,000 clones, roughly nine tenths of which appear only once. The sample was peripheral blood. Source of these receptors: a woman in her thirties with COVID-19, enrolled during active disease.

This clone was recorded once. The rearrangement links TRBV30 to TRBJ1-5, with TRBD1 as a possible D gene (5 bases). Per germline, CDR1 GTSNPN and CDR2 SVGIG (reference sequence). This CDR3 contains 13 residues. V was trimmed by 0 bases and J by 5 bases, leaving 8 bases between them. CDR3 sequence reads: CAWSVQDDQPQHF. In nucleotides, the CDR3 is TGTGCCTGGAGTGTACAGGATGATCAGCCCCAGCATTTT.

The chain links TRBV12-3 or TRBV12-4 to TRBJ2-7; possible D gene TRBD1, 5 bases. V lost 4 bases, J lost 7 bases, and 11 bases lay in between. CDR3 length: 12 residues. In DNA form, the CDR3 reads TGTGCCAGCAGTTCAGGGCCCAGTGAGCAGTACGTC. Amino acid sequence: CASSSGPSEQYV.

The V gene is TRBV5-5, the J gene TRBJ2-7; 8 nucleotides line up with TRBD2. V was pared by 4 bases and J by 2 bases, with 8 bases of the junction left unmatched. Germline CDR1 is SGHKS and CDR2 is YYEKEE (reference sequence). The CDR3 contains 15 residues. CDR3 DNA sequence: TGTGCCAGCAGCCCCCTCGGGGGGGCCACCTACGAGCAGTACTTC. It codes for CASSPLGGATYEQYF. Variable domain in full (rest from reference TRBV5-5 and TRBJ2-7): DAGVTQSPTHLIKTRGQQVTLRCSPISGHKSVSWYQQVLGQGPQFIFQYYEKEERGRGNFPDRFSARQFPNYSSELNVNALLLGDSALYLCASSPLGGATYEQYFGPGTRLTVT.

The J gene is TRBJ2-7, the V gene TRBV7-9; 8 positions match TRBD1. V dropped 5 bases and J dropped 0; count of bases not matched to a gene: 9. The CDR3 has 16 amino acids. Per the germline V gene, CDR1 is SEHNR and CDR2 is FQNEAQ (reference sequence). The CDR3 region has the DNA TGTGCCAGCAGCGAAGGACCGGGACAGGTCTCCTACGAGCAGTACTTC. The encoded protein is CASSEGPGQVSYEQYF.

This chain links TRBV7-2 with TRBJ2-5; 9 nucleotides match TRBD1. CDR3 length: 15 residues. Germline lookup yields CDR1 SGHTA and CDR2 FQGNSA. Trimming cost V 4 bases and J 5 bases; bases outside gene matches: 8. The CDR3 spells CASSSRQGGLETQYF. The CDR3 nucleotides read TGTGCCAGCAGCTCAAGACAGGGGGGGTTGGAGACCCAGTACTTC.

V usage is TRBV3-1 (or the pseudogene TRBV3-2) and J usage is TRBJ2-5; weak D call: TRBD2 (5 bases). CDR3 length: 14 amino acids. V was cut by 1 base and J by 5 bases, with 11 bases left in between. CDR1 and CDR2 (germline): LGHDT, YNNKEL (reference sequence). CDR3 region: CASSQATRWETQYF. CDR3 nucleotides: TGTGCCAGCAGCCAAGCCACTAGGTGGGAGACCCAGTACTTC.

This clone is a singleton in its sample. The chain joins TRBV18 to TRBJ2-7; 8 bases match TRBD1. Germline CDR1 KGHSH, CDR2 LQKENI. The V segment lost 0 bases and the J segment 4 bases; nucleotides outside the gene matches: 5. The CDR3 covers 15 residues. The CDR3 coding sequence is TGTGCCAGCTCACCACCCCAGGGGGCTCGATACGAGCAGTACTTC. Residues: CASSPPQGARYEQYF.

In this sample, this clone turned up once. The chain couples TRBV4-3 to TRBJ2-3, with D tentatively TRBD1 (6 bases). The CDR3 extends over 16 amino acids. The germline gives CDR1 LGHNA, CDR2 YSLEER. V shed 2 bases and J shed 3 bases, with 15 bases lying between them. The CDR3 sequence: CASSQYPPGETDTQYF. The CDR3 nucleotides read TGCGCCAGCAGCCAATATCCCCCAGGGGAAACAGATACGCAGTATTTT.

For the CDR3, the DNA is TGTGCCAGCAGCGTAGTGCCGGCGGGGGACATAGAGGTGACCCAGTACTTC. It translates to CASSVVPAGDIEVTQYF. The chain joins TRBV9 to TRBJ2-5; D is perhaps TRBD2 (7 bases). Germline-derived CDR1 and CDR2 are SGDLS and YYNGEE. V gave up 0 bases and J gave up 7 bases, with 22 bases separating them. This CDR3 contains 17 residues.

The gene calls are TRBV7-2 and TRBJ1-2, with D maybe TRBD1 (5 bases). Germline CDR1 and CDR2: SGHTA and FQGNSA. Trimming stripped 0 bases from V and 6 bases from J, with 14 bases between. The CDR3 totals 15 residues. CDR3 sequence (DNA): TGTGCCAGCAGCTTAGCCCCCGGCAGGGTGGATGGCTACACCTTC. Its translation is CASSLAPGRVDGYTF.

The chain joins TRBV15 to TRBJ2-3, with a weak D call TRBD1 (5 bases). Germline V lookup: CDR1 LNHNV, CDR2 YYDKDF (reference sequence). V lost 3 bases, J lost 6 bases, and 10 bases lay in between. This CDR3 is built from 13 residues. The CDR3 spells CATSSPGSDTQYF. As DNA, the CDR3 is TGTGCCACCAGCAGTCCAGGGTCGGATACGCAGTATTTT.

This chain uses TRBV5-1 with TRBJ2-5; possible D gene TRBD2, 5 bases. Trimming took 0 bases from V and 4 from J, leaving 16 bases between them. Germline V lookup: CDR1 SGHRS, CDR2 YFSETQ. The CDR3 consists of 16 residues. CDR3 sequence: CASSLAGGSNAETQYF. CDR3 in DNA: TGCGCCAGCAGCTTGGCCGGAGGTAGCAACGCAGAGACCCAGTACTTC. The full variable domain, rest sourced from reference TRBV5-1 and TRBJ2-5, is KAGVTQTPRYLIKTRGQQVTLSCSPISGHRSVSWYQQTPGQGLQFLFEYFSETQRNKGNFPGRFSGRQFSNSRSEMNVSTLELGDSALYLCASSLAGGSNAETQYFGPGTRLLVL.

CDR3: CAAAPLLGTGQNTEAFF. The CDR3 bases are TGCGCCGCCGCCCCCCTGCTCGGGACAGGGCAGAACACTGAAGCTTTCTTT. The chain recombines TRBV10-2 with TRBJ1-1, with 9 bases fitting TRBD1. Trimming cost V 11 bases and J 1 base; bases outside gene matches: 17. This CDR3 has 17 residues. CDR1 and CDR2 from the germline V gene are WSHSY and SAAADI.

Here the CDR3 reads CASSQVLATNEKLFF. The CDR3 DNA sequence: TGCGCCAGCAGCCAAGTTCTTGCAACTAATGAAAAACTGTTTTTT. This chain links TRBV4-3 with TRBJ1-4; no definite D call. Per the germline V gene, CDR1 is LGHNA and CDR2 is YSLEER. Trimming cost V 1 base and J 0 bases, with 6 bases left between them. The CDR3 totals 15 residues.

The rearrangement joins TRBV2 to TRBJ2-2, with D possibly TRBD1 on 5 matching bases. This CDR3 region has 16 residues. Trimming shortened V by 0 bases and J by 6 bases, and 14 bases separated the two germline ends. CDR1 is SNHLY, CDR2 FYNNEI, per germline. Here the CDR3 reads CASSEAGRVGSGELFF. The CDR3 region has the DNA TGTGCCAGCAGTGAAGCGGGCAGGGTGGGATCCGGGGAGCTGTTTTTT.

This chain joins TRBV27 and TRBJ2-1; 10 bases align to TRBD2. CDR3 length: 15 amino acids. Per germline, CDR1 MNHEY and CDR2 SMNVEV (reference sequence). V shed 4 bases, J shed 1 base, and the junction held 1 base outside the gene matches. Written as DNA, the CDR3 is TGTGCCAGCAGTTCACTAGCGGGGTCCTACAATGAGCAGTTCTTC. It encodes CASSSLAGSYNEQFF.

The rearrangement uses TRBV11-2 and TRBJ2-1; tentatively, D is TRBD2 (5 bases). Germline V CDR1 and CDR2: SGHAT, FQNNGV. The CDR3 contains 14 residues. The V gene lost 2 bases and the J gene lost 4 bases, with 9 bases spanning the gap. CDR3 sequence reads: CASSLTGIYNEQFF. CDR3 DNA: TGTGCCAGCAGCTTAACCGGGATTTACAATGAGCAGTTCTTC.

This chain uses TRBV7-2 with TRBJ2-1; 8 positions match TRBD2. V was pared by 7 bases and J by 2 bases, with 4 bases of the junction left unmatched. The CDR3 has 14 residues. The germline V gene encodes CDR1 SGHTA and CDR2 FQGNSA. The CDR3 coding sequence is TGTGCCAGCACCGGAGCGGGGGCCTACAATGAGCAGTTCTTC. Translating it yields CASTGAGAYNEQFF.

Only one count was recorded for this clone. The V call is TRBV16, the J call TRBJ1-1; tentatively, D is TRBD1 (5 bases). The V end lost 4 bases, the J end lost 1 base, and 10 bases lay between the germline ends. CDR1 and CDR2 (germline): KGHSY, FQNENV. This CDR3 contains 14 residues. This CDR3 reads CASSPRGRNTEAFF. CDR3 sequence (DNA): TGTGCCAGCAGCCCTCGGGGGAGGAACACTGAAGCTTTCTTT.

V gene TRBV7-9 combines with J gene TRBJ2-1, with D possibly TRBD2 on 6 matching bases. The CDR3 length is 15 residues. CDR1 and CDR2 (germline): SEHNR, FQNEAQ (reference sequence). The V gene lost 5 bases and the J gene lost 6 bases, with 17 bases spanning the gap. The CDR3 bases are TGTGCCAGCAGCCCCGGGCTAGCGACGGGCAATGAGCAGTTCTTC. This codes for CASSPGLATGNEQFF.

The rearrangement joins TRBV9 to TRBJ2-2; 7 bases are shared with TRBD2. V shed 0 bases, J shed 3 bases, and the junction held 2 bases outside the gene matches. This CDR3 contains 15 residues. The germline V gene encodes CDR1 SGDLS and CDR2 YYNGEE. The CDR3 DNA reads as TGTGCCAGCAGCGTAGACGGGGGGTACACCGGGGAGCTGTTTTTT. It translates to CASSVDGGYTGELFF.

As DNA, the CDR3 is TGTGCCAGCAGTTTCGGGACAGGGTCAGCCGAGCAGTACTTC. Translated: CASSFGTGSAEQYF. The chain links TRBV6-5 to TRBJ2-7, with 9 bases matching TRBD1. The CDR3 runs to 14 residues. The germline V gene has CDR1 MNHEY and CDR2 SVGAGI. Germline trimming cut 4 bases from V and 6 bases from J; bases unmatched to any gene: 7.

This rearrangement joins TRBV5-5 to TRBJ2-7; weak D call: TRBD2 (6 bases). The CDR3 totals 16 residues. The V end was cut by 4 bases, the J end by 0 bases, with 17 bases between. Germline V gives CDR1 SGHKS, CDR2 YYEKEE (reference sequence). In DNA form, the CDR3 reads TGTGCCAGCAGCCCGCGAAAGGGACTCAGCTCCTACGAGCAGTACGTC. Translating it yields CASSPRKGLSSYEQYV.

This clone has a single count. The CDR3 here is CASSEIRSTDTQYF. CDR3 sequence (DNA): TGTGCCAGCAGTGAAATCAGGTCCACAGATACGCAGTATTTT. The genes are TRBV2 and TRBJ2-3; D not resolved. Deletions cut 2 bases from V and 2 bases from J, with 8 bases between. The CDR3 consists of 14 residues. Per the germline V gene, CDR1 is SNHLY and CDR2 is FYNNEI.